This entry is about one T cell receptor (beta chain). TCRs were sequenced from three patients responding to pembrolizumab. Sequencing was performed with immunoSEQ multiplex PCR; in TCRdb, only in-frame clones are kept and a portion is missing. This sample carries 50,000 to 75,000 clones, approximately 89% of them seen once, and the ten largest clones take 11% to 15%. This sample is part of a study of PD-1 blockade in mismatch repair-deficient tumors. Between the trimmed V and J ends, which lost 4 bases and 0 bases, there was a span of 13 bases. CDR1 and CDR2 from the germline V gene are GTSNPN and SVGIG (reference sequence). The CDR3 runs to 15 residues.

The source was peripheral blood, collected 52 weeks after starting pembrolizumab. The TCR originated in an adult with mismatch repair-deficient cancer. The rearrangement links TRBV30 to TRBJ2-1; possibly TRBD2 for D (7 bases). The CDR3 here is CAWTEGGGSYNEQFF. In nucleotides, the CDR3 is TGTGCCTGGACTGAGGGGGGGGGCTCCTACAATGAGCAGTTCTTC. Using reference TRBV30 and TRBJ2-1 for the parts outside the CDR3, the full variable domain is SQTIHQWPATLVQPVGSPLSLECTVEGTSNPNLYWYRQAAGRGLQLLFYSVGIGQISSEVPQNLSASRPQDRQFILSSKKLLLSDSGFYLCAWTEGGGSYNEQFFGPGTRLTVL.